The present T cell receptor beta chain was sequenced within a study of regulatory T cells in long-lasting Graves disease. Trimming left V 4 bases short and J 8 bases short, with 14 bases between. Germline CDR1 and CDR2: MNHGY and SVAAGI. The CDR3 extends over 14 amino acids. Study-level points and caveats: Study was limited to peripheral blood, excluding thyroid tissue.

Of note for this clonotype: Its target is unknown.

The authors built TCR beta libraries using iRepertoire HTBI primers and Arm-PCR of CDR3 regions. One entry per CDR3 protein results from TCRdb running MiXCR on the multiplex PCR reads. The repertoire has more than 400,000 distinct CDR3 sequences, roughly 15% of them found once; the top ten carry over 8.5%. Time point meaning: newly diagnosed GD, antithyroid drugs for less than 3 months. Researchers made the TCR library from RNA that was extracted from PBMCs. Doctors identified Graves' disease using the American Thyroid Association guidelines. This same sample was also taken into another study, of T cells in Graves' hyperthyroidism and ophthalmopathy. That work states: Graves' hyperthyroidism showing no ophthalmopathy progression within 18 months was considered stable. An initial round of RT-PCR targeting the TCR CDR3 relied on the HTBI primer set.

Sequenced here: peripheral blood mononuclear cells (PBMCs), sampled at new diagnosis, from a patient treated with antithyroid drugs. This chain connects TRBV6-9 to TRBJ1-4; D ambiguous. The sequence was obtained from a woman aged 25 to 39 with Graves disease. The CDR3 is CASSSTRDGEKLFF. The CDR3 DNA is TGTGCCAGCAGTTCCACACGGGATGGGGAAAAACTGTTTTTT.